Listed below are T cell receptor beta chains from one sample, sequenced in a study of CD8 T cells in ankylosing spondylitis. Each CDR3 protein is one row after TCRdb ran MiXCR on the 5' RACE reads. The sample consists of approximately 30,000 distinct CDR3 sequences, roughly 7.9% of them appearing once. The sequenced material came from blood, either unsorted or a sorted T cell fraction (not recorded which). The receptors shown here come from a male donor with ankylosing spondylitis or in good health (not recorded which). The conserved cysteine and the conserved F or W are not part of the CDR3 here. Only some rows state a clone size, as once, few, many or a class for expanded clones.

V	J	size	CDR3
TRBV27	TRBJ2-1	.	ASSRTSGTYDEQF
TRBV12-3/TRBV12-4	TRBJ2-7	many	ASSFGRPNYEQY
TRBV18	TRBJ2-1	many	ASSLYVRSSYNEQF
TRBV7-2	TRBJ2-1	few	ASSSTTGSYNEQF
TRBV19	TRBJ2-1	many	ASRLAGEKNEQF
TRBV28	TRBJ1-4	.	ASSPGWGGNEKLF
TRBV5-1	TRBJ2-1	many	ASSLAPTSGSV
TRBV19	TRBJ2-7	many	ASSVTGGTSYEQY
TRBV7-8	TRBJ2-7	.	ASSLSGTVLREQY
TRBV29-1	TRBJ1-4	many	SVEGGSVGKLF
TRBV5-1	TRBJ2-5	many	ASSLGRTQETQY
TRBV7-9	TRBJ1-4	many	ASSSNLNEKLF
TRBV29-1	TRBJ1-1	many	SGRTGNTEAF
TRBV13	TRBJ2-1	.	ASSFTDGTRVGQF
TRBV20-1	TRBJ2-1	.	SAATGSSYNEQF
TRBV5-1	TRBJ2-5	many	ASSSGQGAETQY
TRBV4-2	TRBJ2-7	many	ASSLQGLVGTSLNEQY
TRBV7-9	TRBJ2-1	many	ASSPGQGSPSYNEQF
TRBV3-1	TRBJ2-2	many	ASSLLKGTQVVTGELF
TRBV5-1	TRBJ1-4	many	ASSSPGTGDNEKLF
TRBV23-1	TRBJ2-3	many	ASAAGGHSTDTQY
TRBV24-1	TRBJ1-2	many	ATSDLQGNGYT
TRBV29-1	TRBJ1-2	many	SVEMVGQSGYT
TRBV10-3	TRBJ2-1	many	AIRDQLAGALYNEQF
TRBV29-1	TRBJ2-5	many	SVAGQAYQETQY
TRBV20-1	TRBJ2-1	many	CASRGSGILPYNEQF
TRBV3-1	TRBJ2-2	many	ASSEAPYTGELF
TRBV29-1	TRBJ1-2	few	SVEEAASGYT
TRBV28	TRBJ1-2	.	ASSGDCGYT